This T cell receptor beta chain emerged from a study of cytotoxic CD8 clonotypes in ibrutinib-treated CLL. Germline CDR1 is SGHDN and CDR2 is FVKESK. Deletions cut 11 bases from V and 9 bases from J, with 22 bases between. The CDR3 runs 14 residues. TCRdb's copy holds only in-frame clones and misses some; the assay was immunoSEQ multiplex PCR. The sample lists 150,000 to 250,000 clones; approximately 72% were seen once. This clonotype was sampled from a human donor with chronic lymphocytic leukemia. The chain has TRBV14 and TRBJ1-4, with D unresolved. The sequenced sample was PBMCs, obtained after 24 months of ibrutinib treatment. The CDR3 loop reads CAGNGRIGIQKLFF. CDR3 DNA: TGTGCCGGGAACGGACGGATAGGTATCCAAAAACTGTTTTTT.